This TCR beta chain was captured in a study of shared clonotypes between healthy human individuals (dated by TCRdb to the early 2020s). The study in broad terms: A few men and a couple of women, aged 18 to 49 years, made up the cohort. For each donor, CD4 naive and CD4 memory were each given three plates, CD8 naive was given two plates, and CD8 memory was given one plate. The study deeply sequenced blood TCR repertoires of five healthy adults to estimate repertoire size and the extent of clonotype sharing between individuals. To increase sequencing depth and limit assay-specific biases, different laboratories used diverse techniques to prepare libraries and sequence TCR repertoires. Between about 0.8 and 9 billion PBMCs per donor were obtained by leukapheresis.

With regard to this clone: Its antigen specificity is not known. No base quality information exists; no much larger clone differs at one position.

The donors were healthy, HIV-negative adults with no recently reported acute infections or vaccinations. Only Caucasian adults living in Nashville, Tennessee, USA were represented among the donors. CD4+ T cells were enriched by magnetic negative selection; naive cells were then positively selected on CD45RA, and the negative fraction formed the memory subset. Blood was obtained by leukapheresis, after which PBMCs were separated by Ficoll-Histopaque density gradient centrifugation and cryopreserved in liquid nitrogen vapor phase. Analytical flow cytometry was used to check the purity and quantity of every magnetically sorted T cell population. From each sorted fraction, genomic DNA was isolated and quantified by UV absorbance on a Nanodrop 2000c. Using the deep immunoSEQ assay, TCR CDR3 regions were amplified from genomic DNA by multiplex PCR. Extracted genomic DNA from each cell subset was distributed evenly across all wells of several immunoSEQ 96-well plates, and each plate was treated as a replicate. Each replicate PCR for sorted subsets received around 200 ng genomic DNA, equal to about 30,000 T cell genomes. Purified libraries were quantified with a Qubit 3.0 fluorometer, sized on a Bioanalyzer 2100, and re-quantified with the KAPA Library Quantification kit. A separate single-read 150-cycle Illumina NextSeq 550 flow cell was used to sequence each immunoSEQ 96-well plate. Turning to the authors' computational methods: Because only junctional sequences without quality scores were contained in the immunoSEQ output, filtering matching that applied to full-length reads could not be performed. To assign V/J genes and CDR3, sequences were annotated against IMGT germline references using PyIR, a Python wrapper for IgBLAST v1.9. Any read was removed if the V/J assignment was weak (E-value above 1e-6), the CDR3 was missing, or the read contained stop codons, out-of-frame junctions, or ambiguous translated residues. V3J clonotypes were defined as sequences sharing the same inferred V gene, J gene, and CDR3 amino acid sequence. The percentage overlap between two repertoires was calculated by dividing the number of shared unique clonotypes by the size of the smaller repertoire. RTK rarefaction, the Chao1 estimator, and Recon v2.1 estimates of unobserved clonotypes were used to assess repertoire richness. Generation probabilities were computed with OLGA for all TCRbeta clonotypes obtained by the gDNA method from a few donors. The source is immuneACCESS, and TCRdb retained only in-frame sequences with V and J called. Part of the clones is not carried over; for the studies checked, unresolved V genes explain less than half of this, and the remainder is unexplained. Clone size and V and J calls were adopted from that table, with D and trimming inferred from the DNA. Recorded for this sample are more than 2,000,000 clones; 80% to 95% of them occurred a single time. The ten largest clonotypes hold 0.39% of the sample.

The paper as a whole reports these results and caveats: Pairwise subsampling indicated that sequencing depth was expected to affect the degree of clonotype sharing among donors. Higher generation probabilities were observed for clonotypes shared by all four sorted-subset donors than for non-shared clonotypes. The small number of donors limited the genetic and exposure-history diversity represented. Even with the large sequencing depth, rarefaction of the sorted-subset datasets indicated that sequencing was incomplete. Sampling was limited to blood, and TCR repertoires in tissue likely differ from TCR repertoires in blood. Approximately 5% of naive CD4, 3% to 3.5% of naive CD8, approximately 2% of memory CD4, and more than 0.35% of memory CD8 clonotypes were shared across several donors. Naive subsets generally had larger estimated clonotype richness than memory subsets.

The origin of this receptor is a man between 18 and 35 years old in good health. Some clones in this sample may be carry-over from other donors' samples. The sample comprised naive CD4+ T cells from PBMCs. The sample's cell subset or site label, in plain terms: CD45RA+ positively selected.

The nucleotides are TGTGCCATCAAGACAGGGTACGACACCGGGGAGCTGTTTTTT. The resulting protein is CAIKTGYDTGELFF. Recombination linked TRBV10-3 to TRBJ2-2, with TRBD1 identical over 7 junction bases. Here V drops 7 bases and J drops 3 bases, and the junction holds 5 bases not matched to any gene. For CDR1 and CDR2, the germline V gene lists ENHRY and SYGVKD. The CDR3 measures 14 amino acids from cysteine to phenylalanine. Only the CDR3 portion is preserved as DNA: 42 bases, with reading frame beginning at the first base.